This TCR beta chain derives from a study of T cell changes during pregnancy in multiple sclerosis. The CDR3 runs to 17 residues. Germline CDR1 and CDR2: SGHTA and FQGTGA. V gave up 3 bases and J gave up 0 bases; unmatched junction bases: 8. This table comes from immunoSEQ multiplex PCR, and its TCRdb copy is limited to in-frame clones, with some not included. The sample comprises 90,000 to 120,000 clones, about nine tenths of which are singletons, and 0.65% to 0.9% rests with the top ten. Specimen: peripheral blood, collected in the third trimester of pregnancy. The V gene is TRBV7-3, the J gene TRBJ1-3, with TRBD1 identical over 7 bases. The receptor was isolated from a female donor in good health, enrolled as a control in a pregnancy study. The CDR3 DNA follows: TGTGCCAGCAGCTTCTTGGGCGGGACAGACTCTGGAAACACCATATATTTT. Its translation: CASSFLGGTDSGNTIYF.